A selection of T cell receptor beta chains follows, all from one sample in a study of a mutant IDH1 vaccine in newly diagnosed glioma. Profiled with immunoSEQ multiplex PCR; TCRdb holds only in-frame clones, not every one. The sample lists tens of thousands of clones, less than 85% seen once, with about 8.2% in the top ten. The antigens of these receptors remain unknown. The material was PBMCs, obtained from a glioma patient whose treatment included an IDH1 peptide vaccine. These receptors were taken from a woman aged 50 to 60 with glioma. Each CDR3 is given without its conserved first and last residue. Each record gives: V gene, J gene, clone size, D gene, CDR3 protein. A D gene is named only where the DNA matches it firmly. Expanded clones get a size class; other rows say once, few or many, or leave the size out.

>TRBV6-4|TRBJ1-3|.|.
ASSRLPSPSGNTIY
>TRBV11-2|TRBJ1-2|.|.
ASSSSGGTYGYT
>TRBV9|TRBJ1-3|.|.
ASSVEGRTP
>TRBV19|TRBJ2-6|.|TRBD1
ASINRGPGANVLT
>TRBV19|TRBJ1-1|.|.
ATDPAGTEAF
>TRBV11-2|TRBJ1-1|once|.
ASSLRERNTEAF
>TRBV6-6|TRBJ1-1|.|.
ASSREQNTEAF
>TRBV15|TRBJ1-2|once|.
ATSRDEVQAEAYGYT
>TRBV30|TRBJ1-2|.|.
AWRPTGGDGYT
>TRBV6-1|TRBJ2-2|.|.
ASSERSWELF
>TRBV2|TRBJ1-4|.|TRBD1
ASSGDRVGEKLF
>TRBV6-1|TRBJ2-7|.|.
ASSEKPEGNEQY
>TRBV6-5|TRBJ2-3|.|.
ASSSGALGGTQY
>TRBV5-6|TRBJ1-1|once|TRBD1
ASSLAGRQGSTEAF
>TRBV7-9|TRBJ1-2|.|TRBD1
ASSSRQGQGGYT
>TRBV10-3|TRBJ1-1|once|TRBD1
AIRENNRGTNTEAF
>TRBV10-1|TRBJ1-1|.|.
ASGGADTEAF
>TRBV6-5|TRBJ2-7|.|.
ASSRGAVGEQY
>TRBV6-5|TRBJ1-2|.|.
ASSETGRPGYT
>TRBV7-6|TRBJ1-6|.|.
ASSLVGSPLH
>TRBV7-2|TRBJ2-7|.|TRBD1
ASSLAAGQVIEQY
>TRBV14|TRBJ2-7|.|.
ASSNLEGDGTGREEQY
>TRBV6-6|TRBJ2-1|.|.
ASSWGSYNEQF
>TRBV6-4|TRBJ1-1|once|.
ASMIDVGVSTEAF
>TRBV6-4|TRBJ2-7|.|TRBD1
ASSPSTGGVPAY
>TRBV10-3|TRBJ2-5|.|TRBD2
AIGTSGGAQETQY
>TRBV6-5|TRBJ2-3|.|.
ASSYSGIGTDTQY
>TRBV27|TRBJ2-3|.|.
ASRSTDTQY
>TRBV9|TRBJ2-3|.|.
ASSANPSGDSTDTQY
>TRBV2|TRBJ2-1|.|TRBD2
ASSAPGLAGGRSCNEQF
>TRBV6-1|TRBJ1-1|.|.
ASENGGVNTEAF
>TRBV18|TRBJ2-1|.|.
ASSYRVKDSYNEQF
>TRBV4-3|TRBJ2-5|.|TRBD2
ASSQGLGEGETQY
>TRBV23-1|TRBJ1-5|once|.
ASSPYTNQPQH
>TRBV27|TRBJ1-1|.|TRBD1
ASSPEPGQGRF
>TRBV5-4|TRBJ1-1|.|TRBD1
ASRGSGRDRVTEAF
>TRBV30|TRBJ1-5|few|TRBD1
AWRVGQGSQPQH
>TRBV10-3|TRBJ2-1|few|.
AIREDAADNEQF
>TRBV19|TRBJ2-2|.|.
ASSQFGEMITGELF
>TRBV5-8|TRBJ1-2|.|.
ASSYRDKAFNYGYT
>TRBV2|TRBJ2-5|.|TRBD1
ASRQGFYRQETQY